The 8 T cell receptor beta chains in this list originate from one sample, sequenced in a study of regulatory T cells in long-lasting Graves disease. The time point denotes: persistent/refractory GD, antithyroid drugs over 5 years with positive TRAb. After RNA was extracted from PBMCs, the TCR library was made from it. Sequencing libraries for TCR beta were prepared with iRepertoire HTBI primers and Arm-PCR of CDR3 regions. TCRdb ran MiXCR on the multiplex PCR reads and lists one entry per CDR3 protein. The sample includes a few hundred thousand distinct CDR3 sequences, roughly 23% of them seen just once. The sequencing used peripheral blood mononuclear cells (PBMCs), collected when the disease was refractory, from a patient treated with antithyroid drugs. All receptors come from a woman aged 35 to 49 with Graves disease.

In this sample, this clonotype turned up many times. The CDR3 DNA reads as TGTGCCAGCAGTATGTACTTACAAGAGACCCAGTACTTC. Residues: CASSMYLQETQYF. The rearrangement joins TRBV6-1 to TRBJ2-5; D remains ambiguous. V was pared by 5 bases and J by 2 bases, with 9 bases between. This CDR3 comprises 13 residues. In germline, CDR1 is MNHNS, CDR2 SASEGT.

This clonotype was observed at least ten times. The junction departs from germline at one end; a sequencing error may be responsible. The chain employs TRBV7-7 and TRBJ2-5; 9 nucleotides match TRBD1. The length of the CDR3 is 15 residues. CDR1 is SSHAT, CDR2 FNYEAQ, per germline (reference sequence). CDR3 DNA sequence: TGTGCTAGCAGCTCCAGGACAGGGGCGGGCGAGACCCAGTACTTC. This codes for CASSSRTGAGETQYF.

The chain couples TRBV5-1 to TRBJ1-5, with D possibly being TRBD1 (5 bases). The CDR3 covers 18 residues. Germline CDR1 is SGHRS and CDR2 is YFSETQ. The germline V and J ends were trimmed by 4 bases and 2 bases, with 22 bases remaining between them. CDR3 residues: CASSPGEGWKGGNQPQHF. The CDR3 DNA reads as TGCGCCAGCAGCCCGGGGGAGGGCTGGAAAGGAGGCAATCAGCCCCAGCATTTT.

This clonotype occurred many times. The J gene is TRBJ1-5, the V gene TRBV12-3 or TRBV12-4, with TRBD1 identical over 9 bases. CDR3 length: 18 residues. V lost 2 bases, J lost 6 bases, and 14 bases stayed unmatched. Here the CDR3 DNA reads TGTGCCAGCAGTTTATCTGACAGGGGGAACCTCGGATCTCAGCCCCAGCATTTT. It is translated as CASSLSDRGNLGSQPQHF.

The V call is TRBV7-2, the J call TRBJ1-5; no firm D call. Trimming shortened V by 2 bases and J by 6 bases, and 11 bases separated the two germline ends. This CDR3 comprises 14 residues. CDR1 is SGHTA, CDR2 FQGNSA, per germline. The CDR3 loop is CASSLQGMSQPQHF. CDR3 sequence (DNA): TGTGCCAGCAGCTTACAAGGGATGAGTCAGCCCCAGCATTTT.

At least ten counts were recorded for this clonotype. The chain combines TRBV5-4 with TRBJ2-7, with no clear D. CDR1 is SGHNT, CDR2 YYREEE, per germline (reference sequence). The CDR3 is made up of 13 amino acids. V lost 3 bases, J lost 3 bases, and 10 bases lay in between. CDR3 region: CASSSSPNYEQYF. As DNA, the CDR3 is TGTGCCAGCAGCTCGTCTCCCAACTACGAGCAGTACTTC.

This clonotype was seen a handful of times. The V gene is TRBV27, the J gene TRBJ2-1; 13 nucleotides match TRBD2. This CDR3 is built from 18 residues. Per the germline V gene, CDR1 is MNHEY and CDR2 is SMNVEV (reference sequence). Unmatched junction bases numbered 14, after V lost 5 bases and J lost 7 bases. For the CDR3, the DNA is TGTGCCAGCAGTCCCCATCCAACTAGCGGGAGGGCCTTGAATGAGCAGTTCTTC. It yields the protein CASSPHPTSGRALNEQFF.

This clonotype has at least ten counts. V gene TRBV28 combines with J gene TRBJ2-7, with TRBD2 matching 7 bases. CDR3 length: 15 amino acids. The germline CDR1 and CDR2 sequences are MDHEN and SYDVKM. Losses at the gene ends were 6 bases for V and 4 bases for J; bases not matched to a gene: 12. CDR3 DNA: TGTGCCAGCAGCATACTCTCAGCGGGGTCGTACGAGCAGTACTTC. Protein sequence: CASSILSAGSYEQYF.